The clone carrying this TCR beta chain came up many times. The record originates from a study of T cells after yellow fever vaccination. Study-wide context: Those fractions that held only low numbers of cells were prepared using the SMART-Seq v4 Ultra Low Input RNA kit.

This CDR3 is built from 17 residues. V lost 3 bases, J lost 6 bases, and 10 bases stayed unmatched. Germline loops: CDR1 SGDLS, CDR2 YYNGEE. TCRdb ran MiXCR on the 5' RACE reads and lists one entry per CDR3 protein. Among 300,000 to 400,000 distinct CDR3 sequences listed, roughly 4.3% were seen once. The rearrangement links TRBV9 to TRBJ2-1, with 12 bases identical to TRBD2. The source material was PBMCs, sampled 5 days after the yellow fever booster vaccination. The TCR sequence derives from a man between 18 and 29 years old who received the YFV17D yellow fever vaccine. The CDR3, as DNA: TGTGCCAGCAGCGCCTCGAAACCTAGCGGGGGGGCCAATGAGCAGTTCTTC. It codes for CASSASKPSGGANEQFF.